A single sample is the source of the 9 T cell receptor beta chains below, sequenced in a study of response to subunit inactivated influenza vaccine. One entry per CDR3 protein, called by TCRdb with MiXCR from the RT-PCR reads. The sample consists of 500,000 to 550,000 distinct CDR3 sequences, roughly 7.6% of them appearing once. The sample in question was PBMCs from blood, obtained less than 30 months after vaccination. These receptors were taken from a man aged 45 to 70 who received an inactivated influenza vaccine.

This clonotype has only a few counts. The V and J genes are TRBV25-1 and TRBJ2-1, with 16 nucleotides matching TRBD2. The CDR3 is 16 amino acids. Germline trimming cut 2 bases from V and 10 bases from J; bases unmatched to any gene: 5. Germline CDR1 and CDR2: MGHDK and SYGVNS. The CDR3 DNA sequence: TGTGCCAGCAGTGAAGGGACTAGCGGGAGGGCCCCCGAGCAGTTCTTC. Translation gives CASSEGTSGRAPEQFF.

The chain carries TRBV12-3 or TRBV12-4 and TRBJ1-1; D not resolved. CDR3 size: 14 residues. Between the trimmed V and J ends, which lost 7 bases and 5 bases, there was a span of 17 bases. The CDR3 here is CASTLRTVGTEAFF. CDR3 in DNA: TGTGCCAGCACCCTGAGGACGGTGGGTACTGAAGCTTTCTTT.

The gene calls are TRBV20-1 and TRBJ2-2; 10 bases are a match to TRBD1. The CDR3 length is 17 residues. Trimming took 2 bases from V and 1 from J; bases not matched to a gene: 7. The germline V gene encodes CDR1 DFQATT and CDR2 SNEGSKA (reference sequence). The CDR3 sequence: CSARYTGTGVNTGELFF. The CDR3 region has the DNA TGCAGTGCTAGATATACCGGGACAGGGGTGAACACCGGGGAGCTGTTTTTT.

This clonotype was recorded at least ten times. The chain employs TRBV4-3 and TRBJ1-6; D not certain. CDR1 LGHNA and CDR2 YSLEER come from the germline V gene. The CDR3 is made up of 15 amino acids. V gave up 0 bases and J gave up 9 bases, with 12 bases separating them. CDR3 region: CASSQDSATSSPLHF. The CDR3, as DNA: TGCGCCAGCAGCCAAGATTCGGCGACCTCTTCACCCCTCCACTTT.

This clonotype was counted only a few times. V gene TRBV20-1 combines with J gene TRBJ2-5; D possibly uses TRBD1 or TRBD2 (5 bases each). The CDR3 sequence is 16 residues long. Trimming cost V 2 bases and J 5 bases, with 21 bases left between them. Germline V gives CDR1 DFQATT, CDR2 SNEGSKA (reference sequence). CDR3 in DNA: TGCAGTGCTAGACCCCGCCCGGGGCTAGCTGGTGAGACCCAGTACTTC. Protein sequence: CSARPRPGLAGETQYF.

This clonotype occurred a few times. The chain has TRBV18 and TRBJ2-2, with a possible D match to TRBD1 (6 bases). In germline, CDR1 is KGHSH, CDR2 LQKENI. CDR3 length: 16 residues. V lost 2 bases to trimming and J lost 5 bases, with 15 bases between them. In nucleotides, the CDR3 is TGTGCCAGCTCACCAGGAAGAACAGGGAAAACCGGGGAGCTGTTTTTT. Its protein product is CASSPGRTGKTGELFF. Full variable domain (missing parts from reference TRBV18 and TRBJ2-2): NAGVMQNPRHLVRRRGQEARLRCSPMKGHSHVYWYRQLPEEGLKFMVYLQKENIIDESGMPKERFSAEFPKEGPSILRIQQVVRGDSAAYFCASSPGRTGKTGELFFGEGSRLTVL.

This clonotype turned up a few times. The rearrangement links TRBV7-9 to TRBJ1-5; 9 positions match TRBD1. The CDR3 extends over 15 amino acids. Germline V gene lookup returns CDR1 SEHNR and CDR2 FQNEAQ (reference sequence). Germline trimming cut 1 base from V and 4 bases from J; bases unmatched to any gene: 2. The DNA of the CDR3 is TGTGCCAGCAGCTTAGGGACAGGGGTTAATCAGCCCCAGCATTTT. Amino acid sequence: CASSLGTGVNQPQHF. Looking up the rest from reference TRBV7-9 and TRBJ1-5 gives the full variable domain: DTGVSQNPRHKITKRGQNVTFRCDPISEHNRLYWYRQTLGQGPEFLTYFQNEAQLEKSRLLSDRFSAERPKGSFSTLEIQRTEQGDSAMYLCASSLGTGVNQPQHFGDGTRLSIL.

This clonotype came up a few times. The V and J genes are TRBV6-1 and TRBJ1-4; no clear D. Per the germline V gene, CDR1 is MNHNS and CDR2 is SASEGT. The V end lost 7 bases, the J end lost 0 bases, and 15 bases lay between the germline ends. The CDR3 has 16 amino acids. The CDR3 coding sequence is TGTGCCAGCACCGGCTCGAACCTCCCAACTAATGAAAAACTGTTTTTT. Translating gives CASTGSNLPTNEKLFF.

This clonotype was counted at least ten times. V and J are TRBV2 and TRBJ2-2, with 7 bases that match TRBD1. Germline trimming cut 7 bases from V and 3 bases from J; bases unmatched to any gene: 5. The germline gives CDR1 SNHLY, CDR2 FYNNEI. This CDR3 spans 14 amino acids. The CDR3 spells CASKGQGDTGELFF. The CDR3 nucleotides are TGTGCCAGCAAAGGGCAGGGGGACACCGGGGAGCTGTTTTTT.